This paragraph reports one T cell receptor (beta chain). Its antigen is unknown. No base qualities exist here, and no much larger clone lies one base off it. The library was built by means of the immunoSEQ multiplex PCR assay. TCRdb re-hosts the immuneACCESS table, in-frame sequences only. Its copies lack some clones; in the studies checked, an unresolved V gene accounts for under half of them, and the cause for the rest is not known. The sample table shows about 140,000 clones, and around 90% are seen once. The biggest ten clones account for less than 2% of the sample. The donors were melanoma patients. The entry originates in a study of CD4+ T cells in melanoma (dated by TCRdb to 2021 to 2024). Background for the entire study: Neoantigen-specific CD4+ T cells in human melanoma were investigated in the study.

CDR1 is given as SGHRS and CDR2 as YFSETQ, both from the germline V gene. Germline trimming: 0 bases from V, 5 bases from J; junction bases outside gene matches: 4. The CDR3 numbers 15 residues from cysteine through phenylalanine. Here the CDR3 DNA is all that survives: 45 bases in frame from base 1. General conclusions and limits of the study: Diverse differentiation states were reported to be shown by neoantigen-specific CD4+ T cells in melanoma. Neoantigen-specific CD4+ T cells were reported to be correlated with the function of CD8+ T cells, macrophages and B cells.

The TCR originated in a human donor with melanoma. The chain couples TRBV5-1 to TRBJ1-2, with 10 bases aligning to TRBD1. The encoded CDR3 is CASSLDPGQGYGYTF. The DNA sequence follows: TGCGCCAGCAGCTTGGACCCGGGACAGGGGTATGGCTACACCTTC.